The rows below give T cell receptor beta chains drawn from one sample of a study of cytomegalovirus exposure and HLA in healthy donors. The table came from immunoSEQ multiplex PCR; TCRdb's copy has only in-frame clones and leaves some out. The data hold about 130,000 clones, with approximately 85% observed a single time. The sample comprised PBMCs. These receptors all come from a woman aged 25-40 years in good health and CMV-seropositive. Both conserved end residues are part of each CDR3. The D gene is left open where the match is weak. Some rows have no size entry. The others give once, few or many, or a class for an expanded clone.

V	D	size	J	CDR3	DNA
TRBV28	-	-	TRBJ1-2	CASSHDRGYGYTF	TGTGCCAGCAGCCATGACAGAGGCTATGGCTACACCTTC
TRBV9	-	few	TRBJ1-1	CASSVGSGLVAEAFF	TGTGCCAGCAGCGTAGGATCAGGGTTAGTAGCTGAAGCTTTCTTT
TRBV28	-	-	TRBJ2-7	CASSFRQGSYEQYF	TGTGCCAGCAGTTTTAGGCAGGGCTCCTACGAGCAGTACTTC
TRBV18	-	-	TRBJ1-2	CASSPIFGTDYGYTF	TGTGCCAGCTCACCGATTTTCGGTACGGACTATGGCTACACCTTC
TRBV7-9	TRBD1	-	TRBJ1-2	CASSPRTGRWTYGYTF	TGTGCCAGCAGCCCCCGGACAGGGAGGTGGACCTATGGCTACACCTTC
TRBV7-7	TRBD2	-	TRBJ2-3	CASSSPGGLPHTDTQYF	TGTGCTAGCAGCTCCCCGGGGGGGCTACCACACACAGATACGCAGTATTTT
TRBV28	TRBD1	-	TRBJ1-4	CASSFSSTGGGGKLFF	TGTGCCAGCAGTTTCTCGTCGACAGGGGGCGGAGGAAAACTGTTTTTT
TRBV19	TRBD1	once	TRBJ1-2	CASMRQGANYGYTF	TGTGCCAGTATGAGACAGGGGGCTAACTATGGCTACACCTTC
TRBV7-9	-	-	TRBJ1-6	CASSFVEGEGSPLHF	TGTGCCAGCAGCTTTGTTGAGGGAGAGGGATCACCCCTCCACTTT
TRBV30	-	-	TRBJ1-5	CAWSVQGTQPQHF	TGTGCCTGGAGTGTACAGGGAACGCAGCCCCAGCATTTT
TRBV5-1	-	once	TRBJ2-3	CASSLASSFGSSDTQYF	TGCGCCAGCAGCTTGGCATCTTCTTTCGGGAGTTCAGATACGCAGTATTTT
TRBV6-1	TRBD1	once	TRBJ1-2	CASTQPGTGGHGYTF	TGTGCCAGCACCCAACCCGGGACAGGGGGGCATGGCTACACCTTC
TRBV2	TRBD1	-	TRBJ2-7	CASTPWGTGFDEQYF	TGTGCCAGCACCCCTTGGGGGACAGGGTTCGACGAGCAGTACTTC
TRBV6-5	-	-	TRBJ1-1	CASSRRDMNTEAFF	TGTGCCAGCAGTCGGAGGGATATGAACACTGAAGCTTTCTTT
TRBV11-2	-	-	TRBJ2-7	CASSGLGAGWTYEQYF	TGTGCCAGCAGCGGTTTGGGGGCAGGGTGGACCTACGAGCAGTACTTC
TRBV6-5	-	-	TRBJ2-3	CATTSPRGDTQYF	TGTGCCACCACCTCCCCCCGGGGAGATACGCAGTATTTT
TRBV30	-	-	TRBJ1-5	CAWSLRETSQPQHF	TGTGCCTGGAGTCTCCGGGAGACAAGTCAGCCCCAGCATTTT
TRBV7-9	-	-	TRBJ1-1	CASSLAGTGPNTEAFF	TGTGCCAGCAGCTTAGCTGGCACAGGACCGAACACTGAAGCTTTCTTT
TRBV7-8	-	once	TRBJ1-2	CASSFRVRGKEGYTF	TGTGCCAGCAGCTTTAGGGTCAGGGGAAAGGAGGGCTACACCTTC
TRBV6-4	-	-	TRBJ1-6	CASSELSGSALHF	TGTGCCAGCAGTGAATTGTCGGGGTCAGCCCTCCACTTT
TRBV29-1	TRBD1	-	TRBJ2-3	CSVTRGTGGTDTQYF	TGCAGCGTCACTCGGGGCACAGGGGGCACAGATACGCAGTATTTT
TRBV10-3	TRBD1	once	TRBJ1-1	CAISDPFRDRGDTEAFF	TGTGCCATCAGTGACCCCTTCCGGGACAGGGGTGACACTGAAGCTTTCTTT
TRBV9	TRBD1	-	TRBJ2-7	CASSDRGHGEQYF	TGTGCCAGCAGCGACAGGGGGCACGGTGAGCAGTACTTC
TRBV28	TRBD1	-	TRBJ1-2	CASSFPGQGAPPLGYTF	TGTGCCAGCAGTTTCCCGGGACAGGGGGCCCCCCCACTTGGCTACACCTTC
TRBV28	-	few	TRBJ2-7	CASGPFDEQYF	TGTGCCAGCGGCCCCTTTGACGAGCAGTACTTC
TRBV27	TRBD1	-	TRBJ1-2	CASSLTGGPYTF	TGTGCCAGCAGCCTGACAGGGGGCCCTTACACCTTC
TRBV18	-	-	TRBJ2-7	CASSPAGNEQYF	TGTGCCAGCTCACCAGCGGGCAACGAGCAGTACTTC
TRBV7-9	TRBD2	once	TRBJ2-1	CASSSRTRLLAGYEQFF	TGTGCCAGCAGCTCGCGCACCCGATTACTAGCGGGATATGAGCAGTTCTTC
TRBV28	-	-	TRBJ1-2	CASSWGPPNYGYTF	TGTGCCAGCAGTTGGGGGCCCCCTAACTATGGCTACACCTTC
TRBV30	-	-	TRBJ2-7	CAWSGQPLPYEQYF	TGTGCCTGGTCCGGACAGCCTCTCCCCTACGAGCAGTACTTC
TRBV30	TRBD2	-	TRBJ2-1	CAWRVGGGQFF	TGTGCCTGGAGGGTGGGGGGGGGACAGTTCTTC